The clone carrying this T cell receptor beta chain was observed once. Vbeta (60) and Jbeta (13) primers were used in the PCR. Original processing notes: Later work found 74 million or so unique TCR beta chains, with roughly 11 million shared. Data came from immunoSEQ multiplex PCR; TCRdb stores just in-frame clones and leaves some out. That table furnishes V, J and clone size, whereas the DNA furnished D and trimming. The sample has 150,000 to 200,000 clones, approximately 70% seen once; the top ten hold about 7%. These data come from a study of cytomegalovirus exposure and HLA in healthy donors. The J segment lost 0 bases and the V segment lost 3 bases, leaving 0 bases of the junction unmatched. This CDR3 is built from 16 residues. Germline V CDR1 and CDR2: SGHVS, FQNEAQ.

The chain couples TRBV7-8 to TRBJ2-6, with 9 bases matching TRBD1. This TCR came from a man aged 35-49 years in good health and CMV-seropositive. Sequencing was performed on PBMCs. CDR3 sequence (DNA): TGTGCCAGCAGCTTGGACAGGGGCTCTGGGGCCAACGTCCTGACTTTC. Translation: CASSLDRGSGANVLTF.